This TCR beta chain stems from a study of resident and recirculating memory T cells in vitiligo. The wider study: Epidermis came from shave biopsies of lesional and nonlesional sites, plus PBMCs.

In regard to this clone: Its cognate antigen is unknown.

Study-wide results and limits: TCR sequences were not conserved across biopsy sites or patients.

Patients' lesions had not changed for the previous 6 months. Patients had received no treatment within the previous three months. Generated by immunoSEQ multiplex PCR, the TCRdb table keeps only in-frame clones and is missing some. The table shows 70,000 to 75,000 clones, with approximately 90% occurring only once. Trimming cost V 5 bases and J 7 bases; bases outside gene matches: 4. The CDR3 contains 12 residues. CDR1 is MNHNY and CDR2 is SVGAGI in the germline V gene (reference sequence). V and J are TRBV6-6 and TRBJ2-7; 8 nucleotides match TRBD1. The sequenced material came from blood. The receptor was isolated from a male donor with vitiligo. This CDR3 reads CASSIDRGEQYF. The CDR3 region has the DNA TGTGCCAGCAGTATCGACAGGGGAGAGCAGTACTTC.